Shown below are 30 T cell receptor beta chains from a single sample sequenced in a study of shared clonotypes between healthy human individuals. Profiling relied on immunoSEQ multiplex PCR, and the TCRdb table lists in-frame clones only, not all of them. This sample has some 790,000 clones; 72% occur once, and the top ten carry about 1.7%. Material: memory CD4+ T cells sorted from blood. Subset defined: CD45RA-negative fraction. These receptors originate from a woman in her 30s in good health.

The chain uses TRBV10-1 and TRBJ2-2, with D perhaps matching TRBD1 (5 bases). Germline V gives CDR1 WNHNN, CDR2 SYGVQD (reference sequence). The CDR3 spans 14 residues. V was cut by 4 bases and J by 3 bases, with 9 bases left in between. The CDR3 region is CASSVGRDTGELFF. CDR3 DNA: TGCGCCAGCAGTGTAGGCAGGGACACCGGGGAGCTGTTTTTT.

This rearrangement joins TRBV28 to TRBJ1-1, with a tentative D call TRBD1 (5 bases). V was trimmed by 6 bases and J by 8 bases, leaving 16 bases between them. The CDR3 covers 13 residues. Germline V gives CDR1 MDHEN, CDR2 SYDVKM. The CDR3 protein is CASRGVRGSEAFF. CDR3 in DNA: TGTGCCAGCAGGGGGGTTAGGGGCAGCGAAGCTTTCTTT.

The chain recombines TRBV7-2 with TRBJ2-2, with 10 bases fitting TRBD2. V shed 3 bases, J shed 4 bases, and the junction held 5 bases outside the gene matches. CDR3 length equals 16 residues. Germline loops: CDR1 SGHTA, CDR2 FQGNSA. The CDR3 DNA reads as TGTGCCAGCAGCTTTTTAGCGGGAGGCTCCACCGGGGAGCTGTTTTTT. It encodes CASSFLAGGSTGELFF.

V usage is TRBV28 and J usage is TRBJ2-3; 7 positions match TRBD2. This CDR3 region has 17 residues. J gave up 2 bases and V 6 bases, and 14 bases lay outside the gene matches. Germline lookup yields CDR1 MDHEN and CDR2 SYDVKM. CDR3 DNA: TGTGCCAGCAGCTCCGCGGGGGACGGGAGAGACACAGATACGCAGTATTTT. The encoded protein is CASSSAGDGRDTDTQYF.

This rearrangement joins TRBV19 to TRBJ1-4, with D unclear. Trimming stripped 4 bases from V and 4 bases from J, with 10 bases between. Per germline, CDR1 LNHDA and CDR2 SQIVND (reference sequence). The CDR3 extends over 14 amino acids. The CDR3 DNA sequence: TGTGCCAGTAGTACGCTCAGCCTTAATGAAAAACTGTTTTTT. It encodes CASSTLSLNEKLFF.

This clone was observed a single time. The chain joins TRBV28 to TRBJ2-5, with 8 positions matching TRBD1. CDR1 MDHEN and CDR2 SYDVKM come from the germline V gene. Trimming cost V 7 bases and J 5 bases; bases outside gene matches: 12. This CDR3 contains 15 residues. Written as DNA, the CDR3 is TGTGCCAGCAAATGGGACAGGCGCCGTGCGGAGACCCAGTACTTC. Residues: CASKWDRRRAETQYF.

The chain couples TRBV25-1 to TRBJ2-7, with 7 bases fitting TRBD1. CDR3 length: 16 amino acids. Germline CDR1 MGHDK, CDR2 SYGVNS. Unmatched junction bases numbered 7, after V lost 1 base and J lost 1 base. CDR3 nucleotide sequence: TGTGCCAGCAGTGAATTAGGCCGCAGGGGGTCCTACGAGCAGTACTTC. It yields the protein CASSELGRRGSYEQYF.

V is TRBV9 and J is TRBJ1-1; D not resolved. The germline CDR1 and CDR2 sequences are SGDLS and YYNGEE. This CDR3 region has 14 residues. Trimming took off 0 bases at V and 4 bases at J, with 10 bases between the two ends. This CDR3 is CASSVAVGSTEAFF. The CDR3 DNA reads TGTGCCAGCAGCGTAGCTGTTGGGTCCACTGAAGCTTTCTTT.

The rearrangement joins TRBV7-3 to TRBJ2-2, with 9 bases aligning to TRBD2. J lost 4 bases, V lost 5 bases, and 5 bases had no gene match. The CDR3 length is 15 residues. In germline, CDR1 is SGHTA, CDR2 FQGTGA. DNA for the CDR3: TGTGCCAGCAGCCCCGGGACTAGCATCACCGGGGAGCTGTTTTTT. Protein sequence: CASSPGTSITGELFF.

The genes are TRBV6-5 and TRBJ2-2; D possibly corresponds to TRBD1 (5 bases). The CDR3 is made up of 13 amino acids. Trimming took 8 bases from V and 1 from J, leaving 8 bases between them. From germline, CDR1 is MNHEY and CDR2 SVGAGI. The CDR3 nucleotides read TGTGCCAGCTACGGACAGAACACCGGGGAGCTGTTTTTT. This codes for CASYGQNTGELFF.

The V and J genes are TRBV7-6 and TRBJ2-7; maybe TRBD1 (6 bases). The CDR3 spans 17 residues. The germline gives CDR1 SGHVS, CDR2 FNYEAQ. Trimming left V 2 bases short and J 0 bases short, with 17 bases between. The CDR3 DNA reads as TGTGCCAGCAGCTTAAGGGGGTATAGGGAGAGCTCCTACGAGCAGTACTTC. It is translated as CASSLRGYRESSYEQYF.

The CDR3 region is CAPSGGSGRGDTQYF. CDR3 DNA sequence: TGTGCCCCATCAGGGGGGAGCGGGAGGGGGGATACGCAGTATTTT. The chain couples TRBV10-3 to TRBJ2-3; TRBD2 matches 10 bases. With V trimmed by 11 bases and J by 6 bases, 14 bases remained unmatched. The CDR3 consists of 15 residues. Germline values: CDR1 ENHRY, CDR2 SYGVKD.

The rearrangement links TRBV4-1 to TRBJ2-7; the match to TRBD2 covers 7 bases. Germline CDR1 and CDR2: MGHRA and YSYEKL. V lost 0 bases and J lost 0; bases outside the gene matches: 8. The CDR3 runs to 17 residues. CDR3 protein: CASSQDIAAGSSYEQYF. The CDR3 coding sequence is TGCGCCAGCAGCCAAGATATTGCAGCGGGGAGCTCCTACGAGCAGTACTTC.

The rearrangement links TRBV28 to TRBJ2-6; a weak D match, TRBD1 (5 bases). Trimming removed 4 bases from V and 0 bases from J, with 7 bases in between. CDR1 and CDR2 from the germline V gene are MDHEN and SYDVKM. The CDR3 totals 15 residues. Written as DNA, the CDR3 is TGTGCCAGCAGTTCGACAGTCTCTGGGGCCAACGTCCTGACTTTC. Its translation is CASSSTVSGANVLTF.

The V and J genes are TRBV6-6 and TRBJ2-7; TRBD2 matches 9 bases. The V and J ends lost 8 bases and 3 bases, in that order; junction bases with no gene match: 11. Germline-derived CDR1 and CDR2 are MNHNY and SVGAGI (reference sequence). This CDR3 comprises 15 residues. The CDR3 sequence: CASGSSGSAHYEQYF. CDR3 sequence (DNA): TGTGCCAGCGGTAGTAGCGGGAGTGCCCACTACGAGCAGTACTTC.

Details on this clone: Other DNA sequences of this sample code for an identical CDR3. The CDR3: CASRAGTTGELFF. Written as DNA, the CDR3 is TGTGCCAGCAGGGCAGGGACAACCGGGGAGCTGTTTTTT. The rearrangement uses TRBV2 and TRBJ2-2, with a weak D call TRBD1 (6 bases). Per the germline V gene, CDR1 is SNHLY and CDR2 is FYNNEI. V lost 6 bases and J lost 5, with 10 bases in between. The CDR3 consists of 13 residues. Supplemented by reference TRBV2 and TRBJ2-2, the full variable domain reads EPEVTQTPSHQVTQMGQEVILRCVPISNHLYFYWYRQILGQKVEFLVSFYNNEISEKSEIFDDQFSVERPDGSNFTLKIRSTKLEDSAMYFCASRAGTTGELFFGEGSRLTVL.

DNA of the CDR3: TGTGCCATCGCGGTAGCGGGTGAATATGAGCAGTTCTTC. This translates into CAIAVAGEYEQFF. The chain uses TRBV2 and TRBJ2-7, with TRBD2 identical over 7 bases. With the DNA end fitting TRBJ2-1 better, the J assignment may be wrong. Germline V lookup: CDR1 SNHLY, CDR2 FYNNEI. The CDR3 spans 13 residues.

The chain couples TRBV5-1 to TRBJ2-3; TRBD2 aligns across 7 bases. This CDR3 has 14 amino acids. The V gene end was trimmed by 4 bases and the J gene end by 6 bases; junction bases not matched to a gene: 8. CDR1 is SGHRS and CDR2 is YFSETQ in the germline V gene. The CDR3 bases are TGCGCCAGCAGCCACCGGGAGGCGATGGATACGCAGTATTTT. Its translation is CASSHREAMDTQYF.

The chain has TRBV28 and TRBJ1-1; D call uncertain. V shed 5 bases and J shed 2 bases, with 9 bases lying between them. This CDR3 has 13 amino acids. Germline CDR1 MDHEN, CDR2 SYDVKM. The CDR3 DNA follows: TGTGCCAGCAGTCCGGAGCATAACACTGAAGCTTTCTTT. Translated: CASSPEHNTEAFF. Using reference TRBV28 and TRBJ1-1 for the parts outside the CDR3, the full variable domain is DVKVTQSSRYLVKRTGEKVFLECVQDMDHENMFWYRQDPGLGLRLIYFSYDVKMKEKGDIPEGYSVSREKKERFSLILESASTNQTSMYLCASSPEHNTEAFFGQGTRLTVV.

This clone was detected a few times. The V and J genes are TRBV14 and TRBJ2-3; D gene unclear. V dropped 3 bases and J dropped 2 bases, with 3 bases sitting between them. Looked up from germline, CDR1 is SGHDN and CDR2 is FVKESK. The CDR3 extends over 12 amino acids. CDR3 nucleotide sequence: TGTGCCAGCAGCCATCCCACAGATACGCAGTATTTT. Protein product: CASSHPTDTQYF.

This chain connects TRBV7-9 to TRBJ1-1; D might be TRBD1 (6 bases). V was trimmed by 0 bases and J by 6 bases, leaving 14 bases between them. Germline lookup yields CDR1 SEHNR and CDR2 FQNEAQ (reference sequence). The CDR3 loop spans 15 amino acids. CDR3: CASSLAVGQSSEAFF. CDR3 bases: TGTGCCAGCAGCTTAGCGGTCGGACAGAGTTCTGAAGCTTTCTTT.

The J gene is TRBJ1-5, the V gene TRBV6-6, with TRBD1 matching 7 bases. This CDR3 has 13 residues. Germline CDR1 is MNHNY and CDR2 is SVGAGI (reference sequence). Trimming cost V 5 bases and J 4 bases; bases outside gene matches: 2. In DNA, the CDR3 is TGTGCCAGCAGTAGGGGGCTGAATCAGCCCCAGCATTTT. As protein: CASSRGLNQPQHF.

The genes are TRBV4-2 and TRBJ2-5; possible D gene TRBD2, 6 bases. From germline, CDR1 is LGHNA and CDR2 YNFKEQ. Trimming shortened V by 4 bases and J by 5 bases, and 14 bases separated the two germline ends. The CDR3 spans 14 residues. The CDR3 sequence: CASSPRLDGETQYF. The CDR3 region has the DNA TGTGCCAGCAGCCCACGACTAGACGGGGAGACCCAGTACTTC.

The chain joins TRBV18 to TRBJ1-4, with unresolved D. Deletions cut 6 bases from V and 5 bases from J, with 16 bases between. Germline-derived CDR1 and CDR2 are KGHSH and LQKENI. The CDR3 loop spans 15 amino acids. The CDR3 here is CASSTSTRANEKLFF. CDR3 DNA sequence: TGTGCCAGCTCTACCTCAACCCGGGCCAATGAAAAACTGTTTTTT. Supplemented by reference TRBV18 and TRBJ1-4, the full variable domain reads NAGVMQNPRHLVRRRGQEARLRCSPMKGHSHVYWYRQLPEEGLKFMVYLQKENIIDESGMPKERFSAEFPKEGPSILRIQQVVRGDSAAYFCASSTSTRANEKLFFGSGTQLSVL.

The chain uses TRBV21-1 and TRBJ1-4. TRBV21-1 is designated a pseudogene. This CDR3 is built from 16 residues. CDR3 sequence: CASSKTCLPRNEKLFF. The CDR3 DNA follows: TGTGCCAGCAGCAAAACTTGTCTGCCGAGAAATGAAAAACTGTTTTTT.

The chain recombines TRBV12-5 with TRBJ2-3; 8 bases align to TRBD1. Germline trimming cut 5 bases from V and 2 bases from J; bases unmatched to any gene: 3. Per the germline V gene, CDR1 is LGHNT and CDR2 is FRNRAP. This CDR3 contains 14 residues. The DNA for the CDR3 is TGTGCTAGTGGTGGGACAGGATCCACAGATACGCAGTATTTT. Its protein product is CASGGTGSTDTQYF.

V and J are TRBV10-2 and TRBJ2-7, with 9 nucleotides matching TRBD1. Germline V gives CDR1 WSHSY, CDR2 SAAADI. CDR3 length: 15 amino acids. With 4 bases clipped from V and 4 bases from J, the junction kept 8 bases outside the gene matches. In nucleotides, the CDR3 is TGCGCCAGCAGTGTGGAAACAGGGGGCCGTTACGAGCAGTACTTC. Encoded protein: CASSVETGGRYEQYF.

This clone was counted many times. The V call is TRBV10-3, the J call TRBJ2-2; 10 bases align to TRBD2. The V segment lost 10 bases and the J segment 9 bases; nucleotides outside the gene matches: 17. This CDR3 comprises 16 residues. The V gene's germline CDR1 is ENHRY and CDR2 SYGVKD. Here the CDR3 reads CASALGASGRARELFF. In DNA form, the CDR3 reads TGTGCCAGCGCCTTGGGAGCTAGCGGGAGAGCGAGGGAGCTGTTTTTT.

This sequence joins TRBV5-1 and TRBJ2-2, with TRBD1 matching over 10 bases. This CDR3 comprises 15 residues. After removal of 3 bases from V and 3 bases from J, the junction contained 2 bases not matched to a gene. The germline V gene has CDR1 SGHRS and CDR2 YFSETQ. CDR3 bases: TGCGCCAGCAGCTGGGGACAGGGGTACACCGGGGAGCTGTTTTTT. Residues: CASSWGQGYTGELFF.

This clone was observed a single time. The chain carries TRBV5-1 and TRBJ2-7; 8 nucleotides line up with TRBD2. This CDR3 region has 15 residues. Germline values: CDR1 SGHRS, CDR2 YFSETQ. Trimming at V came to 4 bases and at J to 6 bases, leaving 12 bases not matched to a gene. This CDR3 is CASSPSGTSSGEQYF. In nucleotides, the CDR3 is TGCGCCAGCAGCCCGTCCGGGACTAGTTCCGGCGAGCAGTACTTC.